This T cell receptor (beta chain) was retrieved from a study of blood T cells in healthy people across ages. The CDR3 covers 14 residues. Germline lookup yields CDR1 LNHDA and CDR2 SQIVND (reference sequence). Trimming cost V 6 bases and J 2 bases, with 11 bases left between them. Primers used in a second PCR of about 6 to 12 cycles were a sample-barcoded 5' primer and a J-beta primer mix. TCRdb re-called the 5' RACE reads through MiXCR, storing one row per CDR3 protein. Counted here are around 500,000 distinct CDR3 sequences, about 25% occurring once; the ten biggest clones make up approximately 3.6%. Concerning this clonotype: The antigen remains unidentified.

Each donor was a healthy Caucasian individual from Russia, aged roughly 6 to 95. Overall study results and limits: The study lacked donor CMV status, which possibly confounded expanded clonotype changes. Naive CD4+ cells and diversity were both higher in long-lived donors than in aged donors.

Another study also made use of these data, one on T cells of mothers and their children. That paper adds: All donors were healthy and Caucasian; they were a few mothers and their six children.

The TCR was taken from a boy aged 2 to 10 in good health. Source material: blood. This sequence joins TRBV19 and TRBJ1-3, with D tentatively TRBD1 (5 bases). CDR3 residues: CASRGDLTGNTIYF. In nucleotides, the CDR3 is TGTGCCAGTAGAGGGGACCTGACTGGAAACACCATATATTTT.